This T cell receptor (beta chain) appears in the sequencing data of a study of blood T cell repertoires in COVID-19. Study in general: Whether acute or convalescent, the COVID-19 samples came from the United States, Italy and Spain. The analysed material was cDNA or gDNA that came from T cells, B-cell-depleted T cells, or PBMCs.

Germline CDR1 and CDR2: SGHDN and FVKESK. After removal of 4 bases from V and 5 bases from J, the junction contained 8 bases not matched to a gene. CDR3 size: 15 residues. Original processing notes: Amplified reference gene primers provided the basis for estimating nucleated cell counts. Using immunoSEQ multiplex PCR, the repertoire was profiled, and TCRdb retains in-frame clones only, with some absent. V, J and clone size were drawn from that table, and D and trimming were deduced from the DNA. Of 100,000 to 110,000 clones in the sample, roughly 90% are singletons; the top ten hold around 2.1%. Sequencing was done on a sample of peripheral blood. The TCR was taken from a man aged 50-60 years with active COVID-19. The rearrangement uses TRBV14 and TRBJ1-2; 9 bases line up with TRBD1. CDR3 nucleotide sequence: TGTGCCAGCAGCCGTACACAGGGGGCGCATTATGGCTACACCTTC. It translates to CASSRTQGAHYGYTF.